This is a list of T cell receptor beta chains from one sample in a study of T cell responses to AZD1222 COVID-19 vaccine. Clones were sequenced by immunoSEQ multiplex PCR, and TCRdb holds only the in-frame ones, with some missing. The repertoire holds approximately 270,000 clones, with around 93% as singletons. Sequencing used peripheral blood, obtained 28 days after the second AZD1222 dose. These receptors were obtained from an adult who received the AZD1222 COVID-19 vaccine. Each CDR3 is given without its conserved first and last residue. The order of the fields is J gene, V gene, CDR3 protein.

>TRBJ2-3|TRBV7-2
ASSFPGTDTQY
>TRBJ1-1|TRBV2
ASSAQWNTEAF
>TRBJ1-5|TRBV5-6
ASSLGDQPQH
>TRBJ1-5|TRBV7-8
ASSPIPGNQPQH
>TRBJ1-3|TRBV9
ASSLRQGGPINTIY
>TRBJ2-2|TRBV4-3
ASSQDSWDRGSGDTGELF
>TRBJ2-4|TRBV11-2
ASSSLFGDSFLAKNIQY
>TRBJ1-6|TRBV6-1
ASSDQENSPLH
>TRBJ2-3|TRBV20-1
SASSGGADTQY
>TRBJ1-1|TRBV3-1/TRBV3-2
ASSQAAGDTEAF
>TRBJ1-2|TRBV5-1
ASSMADRSYGYT
>TRBJ2-5|TRBV27
ASSLSAGIETQY
>TRBJ2-7|TRBV2
ASAADRGEQY
>TRBJ1-3|TRBV6-5
ASGGGPGLGNTIY
>TRBJ1-5|TRBV5-5
ASSSGVSNQPQH
>TRBJ2-6|TRBV7-2
ASSLDRGEANVLT
>TRBJ1-1|TRBV15
ATSRGGARAEAF
>TRBJ2-4|TRBV9
ASSVGSGPPTDIQY
>TRBJ2-3|TRBV10-1
ASSVSRDIAQY
>TRBJ1-4|TRBV4-1
ASSQGGPGVGEKLF
>TRBJ1-2|TRBV7-9
ASSSRGGRYGYT
>TRBJ2-7|TRBV19
ASSIGNGAYEQY
>TRBJ2-4|TRBV28
ASSLGGPENIQY
>TRBJ2-1|TRBV3-1/TRBV3-2
ASSQSGTSGGNEQF
>TRBJ2-2|TRBV12-5
ASGPSRAGELF
>TRBJ1-1|TRBV28
ASSWTDEAF
>TRBJ2-1|TRBV4-2
ASSQDALAGGDEQF
>TRBJ1-2|TRBV5-8
ASSYTGTASYGYT
>TRBJ1-2|TRBV7-3
ASSPTGPRGYGYT
>TRBJ2-7|TRBV7-9
ASSYGDTPAEY
>TRBJ2-7|TRBV18
ASSPQGDGAYEQY
>TRBJ2-7|TRBV20-1
SAGGSYEQY
>TRBJ1-1|TRBV2
ASTQGTSTEAF
>TRBJ2-7|TRBV28
ASSFSRSEGSYEQY
>TRBJ2-1|TRBV7-3
ASSRRTGGNNEQF
>TRBJ2-1|TRBV7-2
ASSLSSYNEQF
>TRBJ2-5|TRBV19
ASKLAGEGTQY
>TRBJ1-1|TRBV28
ASSLGNTEAF
>TRBJ2-2|TRBV7-7
ASSRGGGRPNTGELF
>TRBJ1-5|TRBV6-1
ASSEGGGSYSNQPQH
>TRBJ1-1|TRBV9
ASSVTGENTEAF
>TRBJ2-7|TRBV4-2
ASSLRDPPGHEQY
>TRBJ1-2|TRBV28
ASSRQGNGYT
>TRBJ2-1|TRBV11-2
ASITEGHLNNEQF
>TRBJ2-7|TRBV28
ASSIHGEQY
>TRBJ2-7|TRBV12-5
ASGLPRTVNPNEQY
>TRBJ2-3|TRBV18
ASSPTQGSPDTQY
>TRBJ1-3|TRBV10-2
ASSVGTDLLGTIY
>TRBJ1-2|TRBV11-3
ASSPPVPADGYT
>TRBJ1-2|TRBV19
ASTPTGSNYGYT
>TRBJ2-5|TRBV5-6
ASSLGRLAGTQY
>TRBJ1-6|TRBV28
ASSLLPGLEAWYNSPLH
>TRBJ1-4|TRBV21-1
ASSKVTGKEKLF
>TRBJ1-5|TRBV28
ASEGWNQPQH
>TRBJ2-1|TRBV5-1
ASSLSLAGANEQF
>TRBJ1-5|TRBV3-1/TRBV3-2
ASSQEGRQPQH
>TRBJ1-5|TRBV12-3/TRBV12-4
ASSRLGAQH
>TRBJ2-1|TRBV11-3
ASSLRQGYNEQF
>TRBJ2-4|TRBV2
ASSATGMGIQY